The rows below give T cell receptor beta chains drawn from one sample of a study of PD-1 and CTLA-4 blockade in melanoma. The data were produced by immunoSEQ multiplex PCR, yet TCRdb's version contains in-frame clones alone and is incomplete. The top ten hold 5% to 7.5% of the sample, which has 34,000 or so clones, about 88% seen once. The material sequenced was CD8+ T cells from peripheral blood, taken from a patient given anti-PD-1 treatment. These receptors were obtained from a human donor with melanoma. Both conserved end residues are trimmed from each CDR3. Each record gives: D gene, CDR3 length, V gene, CDR3 protein. D genes are given only for firm matches.

d_call: NA
cdr3_length: 12
v_call: TRBV19
cdr3_aa: ASSIGLLYNEQF

d_call: NA
cdr3_length: 10
v_call: TRBV30
cdr3_aa: AWSQSANEQF

d_call: NA
cdr3_length: 11
v_call: TRBV28
cdr3_aa: ASSLQGRDEQY

d_call: NA
cdr3_length: 17
v_call: TRBV9
cdr3_aa: ASSPSGGPASSPTDTQY

d_call: NA
cdr3_length: 12
v_call: TRBV19
cdr3_aa: ASSTDSLNTEAF

d_call: NA
cdr3_length: 9
v_call: TRBV27
cdr3_aa: ASSLGTEQY

d_call: NA
cdr3_length: 12
v_call: TRBV28
cdr3_aa: ASSQWREGTEAF

d_call: TRBD2
cdr3_length: 13
v_call: TRBV7-3
cdr3_aa: ASSLISGGKGTQY

d_call: TRBD2
cdr3_length: 13
v_call: TRBV28
cdr3_aa: ASNTLGLEGETQY

d_call: NA
cdr3_length: 10
v_call: TRBV13
cdr3_aa: ASSLGNTEAF

d_call: NA
cdr3_length: 13
v_call: TRBV6-5
cdr3_aa: ASSPPGGYNEKLF

d_call: TRBD2
cdr3_length: 13
v_call: TRBV7-8
cdr3_aa: ASRLAGAYTGELF

d_call: NA
cdr3_length: 13
v_call: TRBV6-1
cdr3_aa: ASSELRGLYTEAF

d_call: TRBD2
cdr3_length: 12
v_call: TRBV19
cdr3_aa: ASSMGGGYNEQF

d_call: NA
cdr3_length: 13
v_call: TRBV28
cdr3_aa: ASSFMGRGTDTQY

d_call: NA
cdr3_length: 11
v_call: TRBV20-1
cdr3_aa: SASNFLNTEAF

d_call: TRBD1
cdr3_length: 12
v_call: TRBV9
cdr3_aa: ASSETGVTTEAF

d_call: NA
cdr3_length: 15
v_call: TRBV15
cdr3_aa: ATSRGSLPATNEKLF

d_call: NA
cdr3_length: 14
v_call: TRBV2
cdr3_aa: ASTFLPGSGTDTQY

d_call: TRBD1
cdr3_length: 15
v_call: TRBV27
cdr3_aa: ASSLSPGTGITGELF

d_call: NA
cdr3_length: 10
v_call: TRBV30
cdr3_aa: AWMVSSNEQF

d_call: TRBD1
cdr3_length: 11
v_call: TRBV6-4
cdr3_aa: ASIPTGTLRLF

d_call: TRBD1
cdr3_length: 15
v_call: TRBV19
cdr3_aa: ASSMIYAGQGNTEAF

d_call: NA
cdr3_length: 11
v_call: TRBV11-3
cdr3_aa: ASSGDGDYEQY

d_call: NA
cdr3_length: 13
v_call: TRBV6-2/TRBV6-3
cdr3_aa: ASSYPQTGNTEAF

d_call: NA
cdr3_length: 10
v_call: TRBV7-8
cdr3_aa: ASSPTSYEQY

d_call: NA
cdr3_length: 9
v_call: TRBV6-2/TRBV6-3
cdr3_aa: ASSPAGEQF

d_call: NA
cdr3_length: 11
v_call: TRBV6-6
cdr3_aa: ASTSTSLDTQY

d_call: TRBD1
cdr3_length: 14
v_call: TRBV7-9
cdr3_aa: ASSGQGSASSYEQY

d_call: TRBD1
cdr3_length: 13
v_call: TRBV6-6
cdr3_aa: ASSPGTGSTDTQY

d_call: NA
cdr3_length: 11
v_call: TRBV2
cdr3_aa: ASALALGNEQF

d_call: NA
cdr3_length: 8
v_call: TRBV2
cdr3_aa: ASRYDEQF

d_call: TRBD2
cdr3_length: 14
v_call: TRBV9
cdr3_aa: ASSGQRGGLTGELF

d_call: NA
cdr3_length: 9
v_call: TRBV5-1
cdr3_aa: ASSSGDTQY

d_call: TRBD1
cdr3_length: 15
v_call: TRBV7-8
cdr3_aa: ASSPSRKGALSYGYT

d_call: NA
cdr3_length: 13
v_call: TRBV25-1
cdr3_aa: ASSPEVGYQETQY

d_call: NA
cdr3_length: 14
v_call: TRBV29-1
cdr3_aa: SVEVPSVGGGSEQF

d_call: NA
cdr3_length: 11
v_call: TRBV7-2
cdr3_aa: ASSSLGATEAF

d_call: NA
cdr3_length: 14
v_call: TRBV4-1
cdr3_aa: ASSQEGYQPNYEQY

d_call: TRBD2
cdr3_length: 13
v_call: TRBV28
cdr3_aa: ASSLYAGGYNEQF

d_call: TRBD2
cdr3_length: 12
v_call: TRBV28
cdr3_aa: ASSPIGREEEQY

d_call: NA
cdr3_length: 10
v_call: TRBV27
cdr3_aa: ASSSGANVLT

d_call: NA
cdr3_length: 10
v_call: TRBV15
cdr3_aa: ATSRGGYEQY

d_call: TRBD1
cdr3_length: 13
v_call: TRBV6-5
cdr3_aa: ASSSDRAPLYGYT

d_call: NA
cdr3_length: 11
v_call: TRBV28
cdr3_aa: ASSLGVGGGYT

d_call: NA
cdr3_length: 16
v_call: TRBV10-2
cdr3_aa: ASSRPLVQGHPNYGYT

d_call: NA
cdr3_length: 11
v_call: TRBV28
cdr3_aa: ASSLGLHNEQF

d_call: NA
cdr3_length: 13
v_call: TRBV5-1
cdr3_aa: ASSLGGSSTDTQY

d_call: NA
cdr3_length: 9
v_call: TRBV14
cdr3_aa: ASSLGYEQY

d_call: NA
cdr3_length: 9
v_call: TRBV5-1
cdr3_aa: ASSLYNEQF

d_call: NA
cdr3_length: 12
v_call: TRBV5-4
cdr3_aa: ASSLVSSREEQY

d_call: NA
cdr3_length: 10
v_call: TRBV11-2
cdr3_aa: ASVGGSNTQY

d_call: TRBD1
cdr3_length: 13
v_call: TRBV5-4
cdr3_aa: ASSPGQGANQPQH

d_call: TRBD1
cdr3_length: 13
v_call: TRBV7-2
cdr3_aa: ASSLGDSPTYEQY

d_call: NA
cdr3_length: 8
v_call: TRBV20-1
cdr3_aa: SATGTEAF

d_call: NA
cdr3_length: 10
v_call: TRBV29-1
cdr3_aa: SVAAMNTEAF

d_call: TRBD1
cdr3_length: 12
v_call: TRBV28
cdr3_aa: ASSSGQGIQPQH